The T cell receptor (beta chain) described here comes from a study of blood T cells in healthy people across ages. The CDR3 sequence is 16 residues long. V shed 1 base and J shed 1 base, with 12 bases lying between them. Germline V lookup: CDR1 SGHTA, CDR2 FQGNSA. Sample-barcoded 5' priming and a J-beta primer mix drove a second PCR of roughly 7 to 11 cycles. TCRdb itself ran the 5' RACE reads through MiXCR, one entry per CDR3 protein. The sample has roughly 1,100,000 distinct CDR3 sequences, about 25% seen once. These data also featured in a second study, about T cells of mothers and their children.

The receptor was derived from a girl aged 2 to 9 in good health. The specimen was blood. The chain joins TRBV7-2 to TRBJ2-3; tentatively, D is TRBD2 (6 bases). For the CDR3, the DNA is TGTGCCAGCAGCTTAGAAGTGTCTAGCGGCACAGATACGCAGTATTTT. Translation gives CASSLEVSSGTDTQYF.